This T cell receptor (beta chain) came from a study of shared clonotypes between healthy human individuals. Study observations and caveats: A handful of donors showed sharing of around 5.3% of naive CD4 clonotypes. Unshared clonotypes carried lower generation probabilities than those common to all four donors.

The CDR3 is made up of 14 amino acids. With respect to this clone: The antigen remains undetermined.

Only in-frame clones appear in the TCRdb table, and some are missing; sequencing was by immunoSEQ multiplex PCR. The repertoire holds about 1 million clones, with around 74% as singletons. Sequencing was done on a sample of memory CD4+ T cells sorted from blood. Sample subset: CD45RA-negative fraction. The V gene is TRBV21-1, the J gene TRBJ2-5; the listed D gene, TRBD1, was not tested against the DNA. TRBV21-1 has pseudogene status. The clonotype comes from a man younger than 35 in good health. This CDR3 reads CASMPGTGLETQYF. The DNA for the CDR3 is TGTGCCAGCATGCCCGGGACAGGGCTGGAGACCCAGTACTTC.